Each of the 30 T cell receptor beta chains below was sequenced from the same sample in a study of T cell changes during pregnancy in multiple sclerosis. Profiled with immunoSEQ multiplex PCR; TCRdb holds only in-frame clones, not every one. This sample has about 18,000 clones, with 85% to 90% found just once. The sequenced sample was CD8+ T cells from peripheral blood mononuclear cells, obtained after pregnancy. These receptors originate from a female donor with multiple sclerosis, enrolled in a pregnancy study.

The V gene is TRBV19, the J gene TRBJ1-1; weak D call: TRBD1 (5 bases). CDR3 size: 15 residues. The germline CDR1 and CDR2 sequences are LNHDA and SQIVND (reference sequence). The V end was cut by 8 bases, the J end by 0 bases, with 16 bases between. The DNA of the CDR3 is TGTGCCAGTCGGGGGGGGGAGTATATGAACACTGAAGCTTTCTTT. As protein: CASRGGEYMNTEAFF.

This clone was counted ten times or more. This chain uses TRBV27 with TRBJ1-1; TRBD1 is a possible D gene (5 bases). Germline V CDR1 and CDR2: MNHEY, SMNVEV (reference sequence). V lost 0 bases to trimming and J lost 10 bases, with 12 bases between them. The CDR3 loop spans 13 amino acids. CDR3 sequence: CASSLSGAKRAFF. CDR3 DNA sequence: TGTGCCAGCAGTTTATCAGGGGCCAAACGAGCTTTCTTT.

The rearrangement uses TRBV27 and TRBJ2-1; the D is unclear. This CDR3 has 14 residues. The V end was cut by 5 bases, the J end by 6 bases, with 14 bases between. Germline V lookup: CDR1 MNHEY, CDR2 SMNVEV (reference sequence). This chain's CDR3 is CASSLTAAANEQFF. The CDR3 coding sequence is TGTGCCAGCAGTCTAACAGCCGCAGCCAATGAGCAGTTCTTC.

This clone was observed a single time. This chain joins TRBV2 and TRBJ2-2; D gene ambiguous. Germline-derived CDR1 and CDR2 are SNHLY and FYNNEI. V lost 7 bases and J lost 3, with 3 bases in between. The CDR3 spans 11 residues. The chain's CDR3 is CASTDTGELFF. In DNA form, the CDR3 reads TGTGCCAGCACGGACACCGGGGAGCTGTTTTTT.

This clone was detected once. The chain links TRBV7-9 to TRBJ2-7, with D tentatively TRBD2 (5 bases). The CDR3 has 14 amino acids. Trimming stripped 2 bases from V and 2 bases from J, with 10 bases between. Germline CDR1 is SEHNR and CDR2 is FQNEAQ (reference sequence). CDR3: CASSLSARAYEQYF. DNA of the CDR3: TGTGCCAGCAGCTTATCTGCGAGGGCCTACGAGCAGTACTTC.

DNA of the CDR3: TGTGCCAGCCGACGACAGGGAACTTCGGATGGCTACACCTTC. This translates into CASRRQGTSDGYTF. The chain combines TRBV27 with TRBJ1-2, with 7 bases that match TRBD1. The CDR3 loop spans 14 amino acids. Germline V gives CDR1 MNHEY, CDR2 SMNVEV (reference sequence). J gave up 6 bases and V 8 bases, and 12 bases lay outside the gene matches.

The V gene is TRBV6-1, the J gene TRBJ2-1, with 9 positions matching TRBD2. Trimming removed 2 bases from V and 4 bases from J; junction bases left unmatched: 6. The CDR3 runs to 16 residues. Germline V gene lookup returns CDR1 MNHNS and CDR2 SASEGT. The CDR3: CASSERASGDYNEQFF. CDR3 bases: TGTGCCAGCAGTGAACGGGCTAGCGGGGATTACAATGAGCAGTTCTTC.

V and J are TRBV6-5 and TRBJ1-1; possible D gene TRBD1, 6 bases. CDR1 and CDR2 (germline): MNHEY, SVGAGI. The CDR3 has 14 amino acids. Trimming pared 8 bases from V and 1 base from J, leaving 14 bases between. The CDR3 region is CASHRTVGNTEAFF. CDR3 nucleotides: TGTGCCAGCCACCGGACAGTCGGGAACACTGAAGCTTTCTTT.

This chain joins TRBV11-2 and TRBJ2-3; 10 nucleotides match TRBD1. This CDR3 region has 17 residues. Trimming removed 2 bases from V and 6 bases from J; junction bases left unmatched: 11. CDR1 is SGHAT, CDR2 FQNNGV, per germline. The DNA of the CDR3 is TGTGCCAGCAGCTTACCCGGGACAGGGGAGTTTGCGGATACGCAGTATTTT. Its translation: CASSLPGTGEFADTQYF.

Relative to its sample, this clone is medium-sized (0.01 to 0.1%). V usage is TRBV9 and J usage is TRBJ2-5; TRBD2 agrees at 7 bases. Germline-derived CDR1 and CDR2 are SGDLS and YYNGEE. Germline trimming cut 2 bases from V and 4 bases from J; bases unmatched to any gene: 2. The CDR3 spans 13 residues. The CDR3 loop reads CASSVREGETQYF. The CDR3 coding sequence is TGTGCCAGCAGCGTGAGGGAGGGAGAGACCCAGTACTTC.

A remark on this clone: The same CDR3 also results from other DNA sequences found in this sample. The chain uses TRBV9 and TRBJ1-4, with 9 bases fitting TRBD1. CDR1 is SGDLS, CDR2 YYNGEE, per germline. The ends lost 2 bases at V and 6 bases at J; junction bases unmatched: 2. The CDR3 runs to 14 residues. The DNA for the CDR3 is TGTGCCAGCAGCGTGACAGGGGGGCATGAAAAACTGTTTTTT. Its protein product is CASSVTGGHEKLFF. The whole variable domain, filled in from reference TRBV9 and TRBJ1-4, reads DSGVTQTPKHLITATGQRVTLRCSPRSGDLSVYWYQQSLDQGLQFLIQYYNGEERAKGNILERFSAQQFPDLHSELNLSSLELGDSALYFCASSVTGGHEKLFFGSGTQLSVL.

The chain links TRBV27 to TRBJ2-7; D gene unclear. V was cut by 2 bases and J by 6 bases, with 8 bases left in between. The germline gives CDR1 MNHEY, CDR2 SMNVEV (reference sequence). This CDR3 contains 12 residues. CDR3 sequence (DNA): TGTGCCAGCAGTTTACCGGGTCCCGAGCAGTACTTC. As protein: CASSLPGPEQYF.

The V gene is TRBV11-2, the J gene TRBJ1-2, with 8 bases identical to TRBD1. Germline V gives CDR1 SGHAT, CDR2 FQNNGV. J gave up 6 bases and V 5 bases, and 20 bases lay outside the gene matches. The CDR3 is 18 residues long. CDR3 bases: TGTGCCAGCAGCCCAGGGGGCGGCGGGAACGGCGCCCGACATGGCTACACCTTC. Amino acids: CASSPGGGGNGARHGYTF.

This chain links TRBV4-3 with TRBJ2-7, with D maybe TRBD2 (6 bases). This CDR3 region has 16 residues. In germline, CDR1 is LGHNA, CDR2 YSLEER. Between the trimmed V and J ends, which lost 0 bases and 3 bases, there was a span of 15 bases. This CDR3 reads CASSQDLGEAGYEQYF. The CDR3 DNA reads TGCGCCAGCAGCCAAGATCTTGGGGAAGCGGGCTACGAGCAGTACTTC.

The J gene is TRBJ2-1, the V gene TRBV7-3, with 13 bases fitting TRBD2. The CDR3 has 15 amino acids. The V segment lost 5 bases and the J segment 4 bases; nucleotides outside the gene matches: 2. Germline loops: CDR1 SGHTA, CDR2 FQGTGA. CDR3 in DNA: TGTGCCAGCAGCCGGACTAGCGGGGGATACAATGAGCAGTTCTTC. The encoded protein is CASSRTSGGYNEQFF.

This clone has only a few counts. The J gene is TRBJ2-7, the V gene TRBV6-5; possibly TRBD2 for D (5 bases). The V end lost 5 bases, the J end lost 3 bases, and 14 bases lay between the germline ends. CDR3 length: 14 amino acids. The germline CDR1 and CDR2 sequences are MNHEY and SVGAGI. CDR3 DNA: TGTGCCAGCAGTCCTTCACGGGGTGGCTACGAGCAGTACTTC. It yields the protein CASSPSRGGYEQYF.

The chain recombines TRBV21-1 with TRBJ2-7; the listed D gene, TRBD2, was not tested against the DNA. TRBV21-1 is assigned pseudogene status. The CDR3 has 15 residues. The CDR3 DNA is TGTGCCAGCAGCAAAGTCGGACTAGCGCCCTACGAGCAGTACTTC. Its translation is CASSKVGLAPYEQYF.

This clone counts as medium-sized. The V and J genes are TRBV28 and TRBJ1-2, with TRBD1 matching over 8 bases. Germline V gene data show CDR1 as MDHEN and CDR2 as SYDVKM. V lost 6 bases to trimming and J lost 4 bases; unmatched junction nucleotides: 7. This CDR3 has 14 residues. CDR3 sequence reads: CASRIQGESYGYTF. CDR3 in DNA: TGTGCCAGCAGGATACAGGGGGAATCCTATGGCTACACCTTC.

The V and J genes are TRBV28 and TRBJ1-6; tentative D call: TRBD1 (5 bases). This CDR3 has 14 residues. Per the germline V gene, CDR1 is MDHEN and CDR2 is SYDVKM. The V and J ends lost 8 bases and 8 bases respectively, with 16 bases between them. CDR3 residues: CASSYGGSDSPLHF. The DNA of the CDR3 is TGTGCCAGCTCCTATGGGGGGAGCGATTCACCCCTCCACTTT.

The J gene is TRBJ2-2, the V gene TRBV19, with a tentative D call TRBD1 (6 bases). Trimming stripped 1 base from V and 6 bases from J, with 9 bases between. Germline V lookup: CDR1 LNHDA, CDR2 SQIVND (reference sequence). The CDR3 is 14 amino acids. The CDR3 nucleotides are TGTGCCAGTAGTATAGGGGCAGGGGCCGGGGAGCTGTTTTTT. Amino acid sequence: CASSIGAGAGELFF.

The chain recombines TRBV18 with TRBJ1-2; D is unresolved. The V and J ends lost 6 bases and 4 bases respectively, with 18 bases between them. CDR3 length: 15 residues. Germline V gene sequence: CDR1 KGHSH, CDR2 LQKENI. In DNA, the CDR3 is TGTGCCAGCTCTCCTGCCCCGGGAGAAGGCTATGGCTACACCTTC. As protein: CASSPAPGEGYGYTF. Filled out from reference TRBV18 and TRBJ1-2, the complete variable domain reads NAGVMQNPRHLVRRRGQEARLRCSPMKGHSHVYWYRQLPEEGLKFMVYLQKENIIDESGMPKERFSAEFPKEGPSILRIQQVVRGDSAAYFCASSPAPGEGYGYTFGSGTRLTVV.

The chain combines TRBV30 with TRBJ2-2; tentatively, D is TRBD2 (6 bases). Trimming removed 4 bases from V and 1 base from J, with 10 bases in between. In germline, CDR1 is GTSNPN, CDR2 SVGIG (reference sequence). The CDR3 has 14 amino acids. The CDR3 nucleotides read TGTGCCTGGAATCCGGGGGTGAACACCGGGGAGCTGTTTTTT. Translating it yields CAWNPGVNTGELFF.

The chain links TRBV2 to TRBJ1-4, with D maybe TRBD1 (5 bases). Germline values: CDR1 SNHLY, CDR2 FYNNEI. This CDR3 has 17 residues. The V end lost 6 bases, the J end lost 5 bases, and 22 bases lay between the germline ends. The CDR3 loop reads CASSELRLGGKNEKLFF. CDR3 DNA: TGTGCCAGCAGCGAATTAAGGTTGGGGGGAAAAAATGAAAAACTGTTTTTT.

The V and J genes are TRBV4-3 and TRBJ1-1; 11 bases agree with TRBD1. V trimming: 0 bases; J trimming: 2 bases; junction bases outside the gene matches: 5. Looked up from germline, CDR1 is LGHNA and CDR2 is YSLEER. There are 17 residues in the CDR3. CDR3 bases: TGCGCCAGCAGCCAAGAAAGGACAGGGGGCATCAACACTGAAGCTTTCTTT. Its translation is CASSQERTGGINTEAFF.

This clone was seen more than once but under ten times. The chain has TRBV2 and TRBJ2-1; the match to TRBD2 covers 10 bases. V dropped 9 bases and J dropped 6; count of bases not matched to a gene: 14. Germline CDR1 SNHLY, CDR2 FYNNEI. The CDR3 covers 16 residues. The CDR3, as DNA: TGTGCCAGAGCCCCTGGGTGGCTAGCGGGGGCCAATGAGCAGTTCTTC. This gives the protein CARAPGWLAGANEQFF.

The CDR3 loop is CASSGRQGGAFF. Here the CDR3 DNA reads TGTGCCAGCAGCGGACGACAGGGTGGCGCTTTCTTT. The chain links TRBV7-6 to TRBJ1-1; the match to TRBD1 covers 7 bases. The CDR3 is made up of 12 amino acids. V dropped 5 bases and J dropped 11; count of bases not matched to a gene: 8. CDR1 SGHVS and CDR2 FNYEAQ come from the germline V gene.

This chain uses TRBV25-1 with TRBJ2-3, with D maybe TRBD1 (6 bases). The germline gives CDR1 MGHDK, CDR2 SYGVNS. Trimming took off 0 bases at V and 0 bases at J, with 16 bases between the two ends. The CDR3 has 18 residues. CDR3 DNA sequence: TGTGCCAGCAGTGAATATCTCCAAGGACAGTCTAGCACAGATACGCAGTATTTT. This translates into CASSEYLQGQSSTDTQYF.

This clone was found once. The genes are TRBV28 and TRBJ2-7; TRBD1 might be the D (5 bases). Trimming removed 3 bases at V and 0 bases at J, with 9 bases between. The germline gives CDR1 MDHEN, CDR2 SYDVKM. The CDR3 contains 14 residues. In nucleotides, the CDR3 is TGTGCCAGCAGTTTCTACAGGAGCTCCTACGAGCAGTACTTC. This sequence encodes CASSFYRSSYEQYF.

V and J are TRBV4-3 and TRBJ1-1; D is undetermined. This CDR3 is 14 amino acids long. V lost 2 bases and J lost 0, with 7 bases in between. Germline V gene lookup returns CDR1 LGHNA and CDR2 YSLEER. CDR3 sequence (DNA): TGCGCCAGCAGCCAAAACGCTATGAACACTGAAGCTTTCTTT. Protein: CASSQNAMNTEAFF.

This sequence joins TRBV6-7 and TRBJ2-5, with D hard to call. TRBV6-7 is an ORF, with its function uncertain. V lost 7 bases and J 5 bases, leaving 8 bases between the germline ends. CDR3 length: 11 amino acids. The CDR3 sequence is CASITGETQYF. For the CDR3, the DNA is TGTGCCAGCATCACCGGGGAGACCCAGTACTTC.